These T cell receptor beta chains were read from a single sample in a study of human T cells and chemical hapten exposure. TCRdb analysed the 5' RACE reads with MiXCR anew, one entry per CDR3 protein. The table shows around 80,000 distinct CDR3 sequences, with around a sixth occurring only once. The receptors stem from a female donor in good health. The conserved cysteine and the conserved F or W are not part of the CDR3 here. Part of the rows lack a size; the others show once, few, many or a class for expanded clones.

NA | TRBV5-5 | ASSLVGARTEAF
many | TRBV7-9 | ASSGGTSFEQY
NA | TRBV7-9 | ASSKPNTEAF
few | TRBV28 | ASSLPRGASVTDTQY
few | TRBV5-1 | ASSIIESEQF
NA | TRBV6-5 | ASSYSGDGTEAF
few | TRBV9 | ASSTPQKGRGGWGYGYT
NA | TRBV5-1 | ASSIAGTANTEAF
NA | TRBV3-1 | ASSQAGLREEKLF
NA | TRBV2 | ASSPQGARGEKLF
few | TRBV28 | ASSFSGAGAHGYT
few | TRBV7-8 | ASSPRRETQY
NA | TRBV28 | ASSTGGTDTQY
NA | TRBV29-1 | SVDYPGGGGSYNEQF
NA | TRBV10-2 | ASRGGGGISPLH
few | TRBV5-1 | ASSLPSGTQY
NA | TRBV12-3/TRBV12-4 | ASSLALGNAGDTEAF
NA | TRBV7-9 | AAGRGNQPQH
many | TRBV7-9 | ASSPPVVSRTEAF
NA | TRBV12-3/TRBV12-4 | ASSFTGSSNYGYT
NA | TRBV20-1 | SARFSGASGREGYNEQF
NA | TRBV2 | ASSELAGKGNTEAF
few | TRBV28 | ASSTGDIQY
NA | TRBV29-1 | SADGGTDTQY